Below, one TCR beta chain is given with its context. Its antigen is not known. The sample originates from a study of OX40 agonist ivuxolimab in advanced cancers. The overall study: As their treatment, patients were administered ivuxolimab, an agonistic anti-OX40 (CD134) antibody.

Study-level findings and limits: Near-lowest levels of clonal expansion characterized partial responders at 0.1-3.0 mg/kg.

The repertoire was sequenced with immunoSEQ multiplex PCR; TCRdb's copy has only in-frame clones and lacks some. Of tens of thousands of clones listed, roughly four fifths were seen once; the top ten hold around 2.3%. The CDR3 has 13 residues. This clonotype originated in an adult with an advanced solid tumor such as melanoma, head and neck, liver or kidney cancer. The material sequenced was CD4+ or CD8+ T cells sorted from blood, taken in a trial of the OX40 agonist ivuxolimab. The chain couples TRBV21-1 to TRBJ2-7. TRBV21-1 is flagged as a pseudogene. CDR3 sequence reads: CASSSQDPYEQYF. The CDR3, as DNA: TGTGCCAGCAGCTCTCAGGACCCCTACGAGCAGTACTTC.